This TCR beta chain originates from a study of monozygotic twins with inflammatory bowel disease. A word on this clonotype: As yet, its antigen is unknown.

Eight separate reactions per sample yielded the cDNA. Two nested PCRs, run for approximately 17 and 9 cycles, were applied to TCRalpha and TCRbeta cDNA. TCRdb processed the 5' RACE reads again and assigns one entry to each CDR3 protein, with no DNA. This sample's table reports approximately 400,000 distinct CDR3 sequences. The CDR3 has 14 amino acids. Germline loops: CDR1 ENHRY, CDR2 SYGVKD. Regarding the study as a whole: Different subtypes (of T cells) could not be told apart from one another.

This TCR came from a human donor with ulcerative colitis or Crohn's disease, or a healthy co-twin of an affected twin (not recorded which). V gene TRBV10-3 combines with J gene TRBJ2-2; TCRdb selects TRBD1, and the lack of DNA leaves this call unchecked. Sequencing was done on a sample of blood. CDR3 protein: CATSRETNTGELFF.